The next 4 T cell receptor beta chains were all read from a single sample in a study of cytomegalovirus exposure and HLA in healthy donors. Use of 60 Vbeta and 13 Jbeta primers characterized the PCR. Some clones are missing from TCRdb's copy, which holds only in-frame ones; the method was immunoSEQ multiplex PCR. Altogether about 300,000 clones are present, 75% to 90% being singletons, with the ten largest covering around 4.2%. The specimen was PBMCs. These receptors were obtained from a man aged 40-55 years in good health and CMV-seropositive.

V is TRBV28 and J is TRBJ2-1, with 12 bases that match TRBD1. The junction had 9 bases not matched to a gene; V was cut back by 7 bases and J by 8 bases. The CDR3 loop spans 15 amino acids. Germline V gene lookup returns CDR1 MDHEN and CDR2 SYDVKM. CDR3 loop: CASTLPGTGGYEQFF. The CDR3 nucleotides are TGTGCCAGCACCCTTCCCGGGACAGGGGGCTATGAGCAGTTCTTC.

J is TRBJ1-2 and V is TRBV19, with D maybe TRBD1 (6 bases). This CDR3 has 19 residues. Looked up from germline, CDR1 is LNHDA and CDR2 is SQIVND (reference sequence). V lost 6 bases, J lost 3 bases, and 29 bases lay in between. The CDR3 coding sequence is TGTGCCAGTAGCAAACGACAGGAGCCCTTTTATTTTAAGGACTATGGCTACACCTTC. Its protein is CASSKRQEPFYFKDYGYTF.

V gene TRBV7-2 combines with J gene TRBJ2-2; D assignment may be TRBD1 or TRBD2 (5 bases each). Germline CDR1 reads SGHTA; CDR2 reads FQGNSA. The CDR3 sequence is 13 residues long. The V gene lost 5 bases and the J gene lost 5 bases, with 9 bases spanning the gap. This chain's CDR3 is CASSVEGTGELFF. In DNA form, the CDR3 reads TGTGCCAGCAGCGTAGAGGGGACCGGGGAGCTGTTTTTT.

CDR3 sequence reads: CASSLGTLSYNEQFF. CDR3 coding DNA: TGCGCCAGCAGCCTCGGGACACTCTCCTACAATGAGCAGTTCTTC. The chain recombines TRBV4-1 with TRBJ2-1; D is perhaps TRBD1 (6 bases). Trimming pared 4 bases from V and 0 bases from J, leaving 10 bases between. Germline V gene sequence: CDR1 MGHRA, CDR2 YSYEKL. The CDR3 runs to 15 residues.